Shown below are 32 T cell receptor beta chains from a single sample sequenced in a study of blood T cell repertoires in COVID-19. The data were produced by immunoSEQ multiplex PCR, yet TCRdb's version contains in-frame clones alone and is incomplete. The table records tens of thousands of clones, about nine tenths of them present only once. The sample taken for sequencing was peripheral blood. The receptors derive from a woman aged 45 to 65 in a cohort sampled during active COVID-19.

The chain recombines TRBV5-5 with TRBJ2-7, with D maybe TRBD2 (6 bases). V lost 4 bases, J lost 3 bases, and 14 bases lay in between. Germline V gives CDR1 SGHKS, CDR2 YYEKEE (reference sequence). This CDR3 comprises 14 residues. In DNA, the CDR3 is TGTGCCAGCAGCCGGGTCCCGGGAGACTACGAGCAGTACTTC. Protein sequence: CASSRVPGDYEQYF.

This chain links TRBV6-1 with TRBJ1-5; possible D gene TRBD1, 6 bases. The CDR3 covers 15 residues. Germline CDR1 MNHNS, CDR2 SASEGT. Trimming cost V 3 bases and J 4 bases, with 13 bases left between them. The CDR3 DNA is TGTGCCAGCAGTGAGCGGACAGCCCAGAATCAGCCCCAGCATTTT. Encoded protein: CASSERTAQNQPQHF.

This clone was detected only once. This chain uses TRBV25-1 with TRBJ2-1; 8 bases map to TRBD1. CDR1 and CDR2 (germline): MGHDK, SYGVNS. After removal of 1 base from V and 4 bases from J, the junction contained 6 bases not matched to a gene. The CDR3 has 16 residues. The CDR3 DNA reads TGTGCCAGCAGTGAATGGGGTCAGGGGGCGTACAATGAGCAGTTCTTC. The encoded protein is CASSEWGQGAYNEQFF. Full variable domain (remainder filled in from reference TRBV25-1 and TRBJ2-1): EADIYQTPRYLVIGTGKKITLECSQTMGHDKMYWYQQDPGMELHLIHYSYGVNSTEKGDLSSESTVSRIRTEHFPLTLESARPSHTSQYLCASSEWGQGAYNEQFFGPGTRLTVL.

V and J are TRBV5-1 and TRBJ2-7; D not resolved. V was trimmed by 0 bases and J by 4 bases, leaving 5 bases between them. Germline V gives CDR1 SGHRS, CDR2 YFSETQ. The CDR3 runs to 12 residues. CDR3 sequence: CASSLGQYEQYF. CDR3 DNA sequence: TGCGCCAGCAGCTTGGGACAATACGAGCAGTACTTC.

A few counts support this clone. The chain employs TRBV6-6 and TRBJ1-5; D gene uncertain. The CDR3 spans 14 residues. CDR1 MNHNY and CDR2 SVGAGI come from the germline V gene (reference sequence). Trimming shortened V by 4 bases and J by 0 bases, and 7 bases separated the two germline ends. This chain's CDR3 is CASSSHYSNQPQHF. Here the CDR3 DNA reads TGTGCCAGCAGTTCACATTATAGCAATCAGCCCCAGCATTTT.

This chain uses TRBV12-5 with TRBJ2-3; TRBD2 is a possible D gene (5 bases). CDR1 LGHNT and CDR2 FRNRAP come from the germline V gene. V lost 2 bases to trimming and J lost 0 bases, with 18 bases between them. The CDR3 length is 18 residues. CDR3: CASGLPRESGPSTDTQYF. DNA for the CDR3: TGTGCTAGTGGTTTGCCACGTGAAAGCGGTCCTAGCACAGATACGCAGTATTTT. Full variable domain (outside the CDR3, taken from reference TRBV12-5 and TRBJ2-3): DARVTQTPRHKVTEMGQEVTMRCQPILGHNTVFWYRQTMMQGLELLAYFRNRAPLDDSGMPKDRFSAEMPDATLATLKIQPSEPRDSAVYFCASGLPRESGPSTDTQYFGPGTRLTVL.

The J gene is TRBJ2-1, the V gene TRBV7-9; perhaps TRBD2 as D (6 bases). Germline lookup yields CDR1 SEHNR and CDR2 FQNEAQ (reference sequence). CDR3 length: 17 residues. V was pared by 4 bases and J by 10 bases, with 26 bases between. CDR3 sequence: CASSSSPLAAQNGEQFF. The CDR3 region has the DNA TGTGCCAGCAGCTCAAGCCCCTTAGCGGCCCAGAATGGAGAGCAGTTCTTC.

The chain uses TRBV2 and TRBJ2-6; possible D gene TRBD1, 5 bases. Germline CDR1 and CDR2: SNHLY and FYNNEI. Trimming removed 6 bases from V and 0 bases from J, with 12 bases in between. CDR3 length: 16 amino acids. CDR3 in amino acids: CASRPDRSSGANVLTF. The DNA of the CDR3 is TGTGCCAGCAGGCCCGACAGATCCTCTGGGGCCAACGTCCTGACTTTC.

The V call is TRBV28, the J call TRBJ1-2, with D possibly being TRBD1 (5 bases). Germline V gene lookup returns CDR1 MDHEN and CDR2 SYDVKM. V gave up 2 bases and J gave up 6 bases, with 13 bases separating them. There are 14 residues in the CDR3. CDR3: CASSLGPQVDGYTF. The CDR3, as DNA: TGTGCCAGCAGTTTAGGCCCACAGGTGGATGGCTACACCTTC.

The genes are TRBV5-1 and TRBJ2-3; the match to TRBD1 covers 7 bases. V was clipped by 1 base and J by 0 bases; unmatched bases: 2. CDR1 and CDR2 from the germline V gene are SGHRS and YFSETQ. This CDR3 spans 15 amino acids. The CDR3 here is CASSLRDRSTDTQYF. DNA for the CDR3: TGCGCCAGCAGCTTGCGGGACAGAAGCACAGATACGCAGTATTTT.

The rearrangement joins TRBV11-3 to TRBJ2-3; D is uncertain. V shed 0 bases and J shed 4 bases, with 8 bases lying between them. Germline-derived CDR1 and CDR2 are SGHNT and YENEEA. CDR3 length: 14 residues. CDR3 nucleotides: TGTGCCAGCAGCTTAGATCCGGGTTCAGATACGCAGTATTTT. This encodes CASSLDPGSDTQYF.

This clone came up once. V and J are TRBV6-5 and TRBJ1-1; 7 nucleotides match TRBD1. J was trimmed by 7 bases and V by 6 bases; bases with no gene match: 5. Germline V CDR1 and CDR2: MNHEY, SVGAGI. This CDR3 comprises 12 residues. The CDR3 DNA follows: TGTGCCAGCAGCCCGGACAGGCTTGAAGCTTTCTTT. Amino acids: CASSPDRLEAFF.

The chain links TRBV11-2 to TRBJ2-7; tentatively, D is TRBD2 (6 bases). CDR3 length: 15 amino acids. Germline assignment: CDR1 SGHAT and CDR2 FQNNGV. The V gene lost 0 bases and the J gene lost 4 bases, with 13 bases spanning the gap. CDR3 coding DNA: TGTGCCAGCAGCTTAGAGCAGGGAGGAGGATACGAGCAGTACTTC. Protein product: CASSLEQGGGYEQYF.

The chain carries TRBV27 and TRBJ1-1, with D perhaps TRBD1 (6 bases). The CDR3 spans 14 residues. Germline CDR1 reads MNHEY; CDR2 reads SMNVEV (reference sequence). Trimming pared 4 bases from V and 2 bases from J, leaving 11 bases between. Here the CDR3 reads CASSSPGQNTEAFF. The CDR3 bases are TGTGCCAGCAGTTCGCCGGGACAAAACACTGAAGCTTTCTTT.

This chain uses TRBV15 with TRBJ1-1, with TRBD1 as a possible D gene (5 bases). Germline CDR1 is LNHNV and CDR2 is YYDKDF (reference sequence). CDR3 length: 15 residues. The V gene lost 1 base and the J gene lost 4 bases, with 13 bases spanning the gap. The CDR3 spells CATSRVLLGGTEAFF. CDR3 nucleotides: TGTGCCACCAGCAGAGTCCTTCTGGGGGGCACTGAAGCTTTCTTT.

DNA of the CDR3: TGTGCCAGCTCACCAACCGGGACAGGTTACTACGAGCAGTACTTC. It specifies CASSPTGTGYYEQYF. This chain uses TRBV18 with TRBJ2-7; 8 bases are shared with TRBD1. The V and J ends lost 2 bases and 3 bases, in that order; junction bases with no gene match: 6. The CDR3 contains 15 residues. Germline V gene sequence: CDR1 KGHSH, CDR2 LQKENI.

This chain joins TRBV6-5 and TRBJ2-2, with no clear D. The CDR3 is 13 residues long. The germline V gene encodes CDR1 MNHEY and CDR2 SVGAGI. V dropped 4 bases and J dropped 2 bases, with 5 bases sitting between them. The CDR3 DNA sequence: TGTGCCAGCAGTTCGAGAAACACCGGGGAGCTGTTTTTT. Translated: CASSSRNTGELFF.

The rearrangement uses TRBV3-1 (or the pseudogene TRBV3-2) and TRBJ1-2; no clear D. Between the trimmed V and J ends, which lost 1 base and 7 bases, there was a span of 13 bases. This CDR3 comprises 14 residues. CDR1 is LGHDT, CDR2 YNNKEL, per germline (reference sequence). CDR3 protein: CASSQGRTAGGYTF. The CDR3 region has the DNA TGTGCCAGCAGCCAAGGCCGAACTGCAGGTGGCTACACCTTC.

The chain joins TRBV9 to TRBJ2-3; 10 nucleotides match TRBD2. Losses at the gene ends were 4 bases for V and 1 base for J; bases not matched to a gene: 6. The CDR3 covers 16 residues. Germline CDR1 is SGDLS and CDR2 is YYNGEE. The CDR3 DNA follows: TGTGCCAGCAGCACTCGAGGGACTAGCGGCACAGATACGCAGTATTTT. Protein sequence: CASSTRGTSGTDTQYF.

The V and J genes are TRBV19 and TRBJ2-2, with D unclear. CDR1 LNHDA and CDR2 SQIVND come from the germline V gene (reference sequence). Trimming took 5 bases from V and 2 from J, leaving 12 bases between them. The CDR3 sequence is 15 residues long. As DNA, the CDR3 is TGTGCCAGTAGTCTTGAGCTCTCTAACACCGGGGAGCTGTTTTTT. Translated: CASSLELSNTGELFF.

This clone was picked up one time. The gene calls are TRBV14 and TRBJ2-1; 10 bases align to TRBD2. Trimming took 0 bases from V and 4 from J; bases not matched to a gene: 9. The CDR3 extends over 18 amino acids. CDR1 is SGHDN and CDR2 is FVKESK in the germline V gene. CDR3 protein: CASSQEELAGEGYNEQFF. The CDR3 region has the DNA TGTGCCAGCAGCCAAGAGGAGCTAGCGGGAGAGGGGTACAATGAGCAGTTCTTC. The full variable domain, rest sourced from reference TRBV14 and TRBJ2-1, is EAGVTQFPSHSVIEKGQTVTLRCDPISGHDNLYWYRRVMGKEIKFLLHFVKESKQDESGMPNNRFLAERTGGTYSTLKVQPAELEDSGVYFCASSQEELAGEGYNEQFFGPGTRLTVL.

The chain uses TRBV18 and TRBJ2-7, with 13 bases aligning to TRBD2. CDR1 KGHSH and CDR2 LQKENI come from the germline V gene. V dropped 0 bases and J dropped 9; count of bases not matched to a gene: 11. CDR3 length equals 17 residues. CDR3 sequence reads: CASSPPGLAGSEVGQYF. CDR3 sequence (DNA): TGTGCCAGCTCACCACCGGGACTAGCGGGGTCCGAAGTGGGGCAGTACTTC.

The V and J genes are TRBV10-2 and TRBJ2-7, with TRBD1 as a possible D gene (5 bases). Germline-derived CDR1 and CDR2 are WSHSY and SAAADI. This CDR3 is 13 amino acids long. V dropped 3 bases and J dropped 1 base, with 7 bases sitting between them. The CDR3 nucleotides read TGCGCCAGCAGTGATACAGGTTCCTACGAGCAGTACTTC. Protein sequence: CASSDTGSYEQYF.

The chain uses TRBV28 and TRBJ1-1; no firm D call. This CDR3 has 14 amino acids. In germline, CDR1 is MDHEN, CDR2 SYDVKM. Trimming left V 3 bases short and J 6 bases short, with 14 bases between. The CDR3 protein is CASSFLGGNAEAFF. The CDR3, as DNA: TGTGCCAGCAGTTTCTTGGGAGGTAATGCTGAAGCTTTCTTT.

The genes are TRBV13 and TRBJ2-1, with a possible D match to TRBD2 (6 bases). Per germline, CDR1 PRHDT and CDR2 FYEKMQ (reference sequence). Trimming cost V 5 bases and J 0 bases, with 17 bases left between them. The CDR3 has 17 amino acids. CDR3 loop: CASSTRRERGSYNEQFF. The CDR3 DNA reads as TGTGCCAGCAGCACAAGGAGGGAGAGGGGCTCCTACAATGAGCAGTTCTTC.

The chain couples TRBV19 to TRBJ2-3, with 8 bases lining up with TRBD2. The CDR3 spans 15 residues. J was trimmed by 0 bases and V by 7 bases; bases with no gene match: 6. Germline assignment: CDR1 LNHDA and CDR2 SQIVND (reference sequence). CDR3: CASIRTSTSTDTQYF. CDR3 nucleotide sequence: TGTGCCAGTATCAGGACTAGCACGAGCACAGATACGCAGTATTTT. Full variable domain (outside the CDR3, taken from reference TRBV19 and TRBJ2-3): DGGITQSPKYLFRKEGQNVTLSCEQNLNHDAMYWYRQDPGQGLRLIYYSQIVNDFQKGDIAEGYSVSREKKESFPLTVTSAQKNPTAFYLCASIRTSTSTDTQYFGPGTRLTVL.

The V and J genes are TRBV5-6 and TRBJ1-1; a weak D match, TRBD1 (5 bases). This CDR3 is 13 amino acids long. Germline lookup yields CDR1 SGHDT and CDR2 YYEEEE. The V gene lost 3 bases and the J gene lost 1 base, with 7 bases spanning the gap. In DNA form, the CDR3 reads TGTGCCAGCAGCTGGGGCCCGAACACTGAAGCTTTCTTT. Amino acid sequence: CASSWGPNTEAFF.

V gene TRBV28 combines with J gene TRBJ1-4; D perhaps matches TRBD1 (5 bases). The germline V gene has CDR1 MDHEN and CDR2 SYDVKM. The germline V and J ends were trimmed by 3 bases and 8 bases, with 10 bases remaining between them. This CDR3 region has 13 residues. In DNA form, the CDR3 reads TGTGCCAGCAGTTTGCAGGGTCCCGAAAAACTGTTTTTT. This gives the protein CASSLQGPEKLFF.

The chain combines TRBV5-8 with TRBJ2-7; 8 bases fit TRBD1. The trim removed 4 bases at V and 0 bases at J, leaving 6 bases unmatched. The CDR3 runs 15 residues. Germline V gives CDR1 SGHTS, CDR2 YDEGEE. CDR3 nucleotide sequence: TGTGCCAGCAGCCGGACAGGGATAAGCTCCTACGAGCAGTACTTC. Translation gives CASSRTGISSYEQYF.

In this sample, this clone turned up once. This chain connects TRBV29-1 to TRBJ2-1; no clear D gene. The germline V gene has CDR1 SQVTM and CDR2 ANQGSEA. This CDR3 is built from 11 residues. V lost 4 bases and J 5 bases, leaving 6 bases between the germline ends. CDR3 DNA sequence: TGCAGCGTTGGGTACAACAATGAGCAGTTCTTC. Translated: CSVGYNNEQFF.

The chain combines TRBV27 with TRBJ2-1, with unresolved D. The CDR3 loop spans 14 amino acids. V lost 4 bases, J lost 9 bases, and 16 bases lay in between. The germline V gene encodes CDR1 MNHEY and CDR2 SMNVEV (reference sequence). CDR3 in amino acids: CASSSPAVRPEQFF. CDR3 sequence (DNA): TGTGCCAGCAGTTCCCCCGCAGTGAGGCCTGAGCAGTTCTTC.

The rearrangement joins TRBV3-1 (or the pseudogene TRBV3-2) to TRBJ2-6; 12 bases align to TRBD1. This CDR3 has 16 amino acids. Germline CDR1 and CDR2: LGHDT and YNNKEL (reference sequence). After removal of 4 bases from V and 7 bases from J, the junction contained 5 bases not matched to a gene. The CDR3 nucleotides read TGTGCCAGCAGCCGGGGACAGGGGGCGTTTGCCAACGTCCTGACTTTC. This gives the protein CASSRGQGAFANVLTF.